The 30 T cell receptor beta chains below come from one sample, sequenced in a study of T cells in women clearing cervical HPV infection. The protocol was immunoSEQ multiplex PCR, while the TCRdb copy is restricted to in-frame clones and leaves out a portion. Reported are roughly 42,000 clones; the ten largest clones contain around 4.9%. Sequenced sample: blood buffy coat. The receptors come from a woman between 18 and 75 years old with a cervical HPV16 infection that either progressed to CIN3+ or cleared (not recorded which).

CDR3: CASSDPGTASSYEQYF. Partial CDR3 DNA: TGCGCCAGCAGTGACCCCGGGACAGCAAGCTCCTACGAG. The chain has TRBV10-2 and TRBJ2-7; 7 bases fit TRBD1. The CDR3 is cut off 3 residues early in the read; its end comes from the germline J gene. V dropped 3 bases and J dropped 0; count of bases not matched to a gene: 8. There are 16 residues in the CDR3. CDR1 is WSHSY, CDR2 SAAADI, per germline.

Comment on this clone: The read is 3 residues too short to cover the CDR3 end, so that end is filled in from the germline J gene. V gene TRBV20-1 combines with J gene TRBJ2-3; possible D gene TRBD2, 6 bases. Germline CDR1 DFQATT, CDR2 SNEGSKA (reference sequence). V lost 0 bases to trimming and J lost 1 base, with 11 bases between them. The length of the CDR3 is 15 residues. The CDR3 bases that were read are TGCAGTGCTAGAGATTTGGCTAGCGGCACAGATACG. This encodes CSARDLASGTDT. The full CDR3 protein reads CSARDLASGTDTQYF.

As concerns this clone: Read coverage stops 3 residues before the CDR3 terminus; the germline J gene supplies the remainder. The rearrangement joins TRBV19 to TRBJ2-1; 8 nucleotides align to TRBD1. V lost 5 bases to trimming and J lost 9 bases; unmatched junction nucleotides: 9. This CDR3 comprises 14 residues. Germline-derived CDR1 and CDR2 are LNHDA and SQIVND (reference sequence). CDR3 DNA, as far as it was read: TGTGCCAGTAGTTCTCAGGGGGCGCATGGTGAG. This gives the protein CASSSQGAHGE. The CDR3 in full is CASSSQGAHGEQFF.

Concerning this clone: From the germline J gene comes the end of the CDR3, since the read stops 3 residues before it. The V call is TRBV6-2 or TRBV6-3, the J call TRBJ2-2, with 8 bases identical to TRBD1. CDR1 is MNHEY and CDR2 is SVGEGT in the germline V gene. The CDR3 totals 16 residues. With 5 bases clipped from V and 1 base from J, the junction kept 6 bases outside the gene matches. The sequenced CDR3 bases are TGTGCCAGCAGTCGGGCCGGGACAGGGAACACCGGGGAG. Its protein product is CASSRAGTGNTGE. The whole CDR3 protein reads CASSRAGTGNTGELFF.

Regarding this clone: The read ends 3 residues before the CDR3 terminus; that terminus is restored from the germline J gene. V gene TRBV30 combines with J gene TRBJ1-3, with 7 bases lining up with TRBD1. Trimming removed 0 bases from V and 0 bases from J; junction bases left unmatched: 2. The CDR3 length is 15 residues. CDR1 and CDR2 (germline): GTSNPN, SVGIG (reference sequence). The sequenced CDR3 bases are TGTGCCTGGAGTGTAGGGACAGACTCTGGAAACACC. Its translation: CAWSVGTDSGNT. The full CDR3 reads CAWSVGTDSGNTIYF.

As concerns this clone: The read finishes 3 residues shy of the CDR3 end, and the germline J gene is used to complete it. The J gene is TRBJ2-7, the V gene TRBV7-7; possibly TRBD1 for D (6 bases). V was shortened by 5 bases and J by 2 bases, with 10 bases between the two germline ends. Germline CDR1 SSHAT, CDR2 FNYEAQ (reference sequence). The CDR3 runs 13 residues. The CDR3 loop reads CASSPGTPYEQYF. The covered CDR3 bases are TGTGCCAGCAGCCCCGGGACACCCTACGAG.

CDR3 sequence reads: CASSIDGAGGPADTQYF. The sequenced CDR3 bases are TGTGCCAGTAGTATAGATGGGGCGGGGGGGCCAGCAGATACG. The rearrangement joins TRBV19 to TRBJ2-3; 9 nucleotides align to TRBD2. The CDR3 is cut off 3 residues early in the read; its end comes from the germline J gene. Germline trimming cut 0 bases from V and 4 bases from J; bases unmatched to any gene: 8. Germline CDR1 and CDR2: LNHDA and SQIVND (reference sequence). The CDR3 totals 17 residues. Drawing the rest from reference TRBV19 and TRBJ2-3, the complete variable domain is DGGITQSPKYLFRKEGQNVTLSCEQNLNHDAMYWYRQDPGQGLRLIYYSQIVNDFQKGDIAEGYSVSREKKESFPLTVTSAQKNPTAFYLCASSIDGAGGPADTQYFGPGTRLTVL.

As to this clone: The read ends 3 residues early relative to the CDR3; the germline J gene fills the gap. The rearrangement uses TRBV5-1 and TRBJ1-1, with D possibly matching TRBD1 (6 bases). Germline CDR1 and CDR2: SGHRS and YFSETQ. Deletions cut 6 bases from V and 4 bases from J, with 16 bases between. The CDR3 has 14 residues. The sequenced CDR3 bases are TGCGCCAGCAACCCCGAGGGGGGGTTCACTGAA. Translation gives CASNPEGGFTE. From start to end, the CDR3 is CASNPEGGFTEAFF.

The CDR3 bases that were read are TGCGCCAGCAGCTTGGACAGGTACGAG. Amino acid sequence: CASSLDRYE. The CDR3 as a whole reads CASSLDRYEQYF. The chain uses TRBV5-1 and TRBJ2-7; D perhaps matches TRBD1 (5 bases). Sequencing ends 3 residues short of the CDR3 end; the germline J gene provides the rest. This CDR3 spans 12 amino acids. With 0 bases removed from V and 4 bases from J, the gap between germline ends came to 5 bases. Germline CDR1 reads SGHRS; CDR2 reads YFSETQ.

Of note for this clone: The read ends 3 residues early relative to the CDR3; the germline J gene fills the gap. The V gene is TRBV5-5, the J gene TRBJ2-3; tentatively, D is TRBD2 (6 bases). The V and J ends lost 4 bases and 6 bases respectively, with 15 bases between them. This CDR3 spans 14 amino acids. The V gene's germline CDR1 is SGHKS and CDR2 YYEKEE (reference sequence). The CDR3 loop is CASSPSAGRDTQYF. CDR3 DNA (partial): TGTGCCAGCAGCCCCTCCGCAGGGAGGGATACG.

This CDR3 reads CSVEDFVVYRMNTEAFF. The covered CDR3 bases are TGCAGCGTTGAAGATTTTGTTGTGTACAGAATGAACACTGAA. The chain links TRBV29-1 to TRBJ1-1, with no clear D. The read gets to within 3 residues of the CDR3 end, and the germline J gene fills in the rest. This CDR3 has 17 residues. Germline-derived CDR1 and CDR2 are SQVTM and ANQGSEA. With 0 bases removed from V and 0 bases from J, the gap between germline ends came to 17 bases.

Regarding this clone: The read halts 3 residues ahead of the CDR3 end, with the missing end drawn from the germline J gene. This rearrangement joins TRBV5-1 to TRBJ1-3, with D hard to call. Germline lookup yields CDR1 SGHRS and CDR2 YFSETQ. V lost 0 bases and J 9 bases, leaving 13 bases between the germline ends. This CDR3 is 14 amino acids long. This chain's CDR3 is CASSLAPGLVTIYF. The sequenced part of the CDR3 DNA is TGCGCCAGCAGCTTGGCCCCCGGGTTAGTCACC.

With respect to this clone: Read coverage stops 3 residues before the CDR3 terminus; the germline J gene supplies the remainder. J is TRBJ2-1 and V is TRBV2, with 7 bases matching TRBD1. J was trimmed by 7 bases and V by 7 bases; bases with no gene match: 7. CDR3 length equals 13 residues. The germline CDR1 and CDR2 sequences are SNHLY and FYNNEI. CDR3 loop: CASIEGAVNEQFF. Partial CDR3 DNA: TGTGCCAGCATTGAGGGGGCAGTAAATGAG.

Worth noting for this clone: The read stops 3 residues short of the end of the CDR3; the missing end is completed from the germline J gene. The chain has TRBV20-1 and TRBJ2-3, with D possibly matching TRBD1 (5 bases). Trimming shortened V by 4 bases and J by 1 base, and 9 bases separated the two germline ends. The CDR3 runs 13 residues. The V gene's germline CDR1 is DFQATT and CDR2 SNEGSKA (reference sequence). CDR3 DNA, as far as it was read: TGCAGTGCTAACCAGGGTGGCACAGATACG. Translation: CSANQGGTDT. In full, the CDR3 reads CSANQGGTDTQYF.

A remark on this clone: The sequenced fragment ends 3 residues before the CDR3 boundary, so the rest is inferred from the germline J gene. The chain recombines TRBV5-1 with TRBJ2-2; the D gene is possibly TRBD1 (6 bases). The CDR3 runs 16 residues. The germline V and J ends were trimmed by 5 bases and 8 bases, with 22 bases remaining between them. CDR1 and CDR2 (germline): SGHRS, YFSETQ. The CDR3 loop is CASSPGVTQTFGELFF. The CDR3 DNA, read in part, is TGCGCCAGCAGTCCAGGGGTCACTCAGACCTTTGGGGAG. Full variable domain (remainder filled in from reference TRBV5-1 and TRBJ2-2): KAGVTQTPRYLIKTRGQQVTLSCSPISGHRSVSWYQQTPGQGLQFLFEYFSETQRNKGNFPGRFSGRQFSNSRSEMNVSTLELGDSALYLCASSPGVTQTFGELFFGEGSRLTVL.

On this clone: The missing CDR3 end, 3 residues past where the read stops, is filled in from the germline J gene. The chain is built from TRBV12-3 or TRBV12-4 and TRBJ2-7, with a possible D match to TRBD1 (6 bases). CDR3 length: 14 residues. Trimming stripped 5 bases from V and 4 bases from J, with 15 bases between. The CDR3 region is CASSISSGVYEQYF. The sequenced CDR3 bases are TGTGCCAGCAGTATAAGCTCAGGGGTTTACGAG.

Concerning this clone: The read terminates 3 residues before the CDR3 end, so the remaining end is supplied by the germline J gene. The genes are TRBV5-1 and TRBJ1-1; tentatively, D is TRBD1 (6 bases). Germline CDR1 and CDR2: SGHRS and YFSETQ. The CDR3 has 16 amino acids. V gave up 5 bases and J gave up 0 bases, with 17 bases separating them. CDR3 sequence: CASSFTPTGMNTEAFF. The sequenced part of the CDR3 DNA is TGCGCCAGCAGTTTCACCCCGACAGGCATGAACACTGAA. The full variable domain, completed using reference TRBV5-1 and TRBJ1-1, is KAGVTQTPRYLIKTRGQQVTLSCSPISGHRSVSWYQQTPGQGLQFLFEYFSETQRNKGNFPGRFSGRQFSNSRSEMNVSTLELGDSALYLCASSFTPTGMNTEAFFGQGTRLTVV.

CDR3: CASSAGTGDDTGELFF. Incomplete CDR3 DNA: TGTGCCAGCAGTGCCGGGACAGGGGACGACACCGGGGAG. This sequence joins TRBV6-1 and TRBJ2-2, with TRBD1 identical over 10 bases. The CDR3 extends 3 residues past the end of the read, so its final part is completed from the germline J gene. CDR1 and CDR2 (germline): MNHNS, SASEGT. J lost 3 bases, V lost 4 bases, and 5 bases had no gene match. The CDR3 loop spans 16 amino acids.

A remark on this clone: The read is 3 residues too short to cover the CDR3 end, so that end is filled in from the germline J gene. The genes are TRBV5-1 and TRBJ2-3; 9 nucleotides agree with TRBD1. The CDR3 has 14 residues. Germline CDR1 and CDR2: SGHRS and YFSETQ. After removal of 5 bases from V and 5 bases from J, the junction contained 6 bases not matched to a gene. The CDR3 loop is CASRQGAGGDTQYF. The part of the CDR3 DNA that was read is TGCGCCAGCAGACAGGGGGCCGGCGGAGATACG.

Concerning this clone: The CDR3 extends 3 residues past the end of the read, so its final part is completed from the germline J gene. The chain is built from TRBV19 and TRBJ2-7; 7 positions match TRBD1. The germline V gene has CDR1 LNHDA and CDR2 SQIVND (reference sequence). The trim removed 5 bases at V and 6 bases at J, leaving 16 bases unmatched. This CDR3 has 16 amino acids. CDR3 amino acids: CASSSPGTVAPSEQYF. The DNA read from the CDR3 is TGTGCCAGTAGTTCCCCCGGGACAGTGGCCCCTTCCGAG.

As to this clone: The observed sequence ends 3 residues before the CDR3 terminus, with the missing tail filled in from the germline J gene. The chain couples TRBV29-1 to TRBJ1-1; possibly TRBD1 for D (5 bases). Germline assignment: CDR1 SQVTM and CDR2 ANQGSEA. The CDR3 runs to 13 residues. Trimming took off 7 bases at V and 4 bases at J, with 16 bases between the two ends. The covered CDR3 bases are TGCAGCGCTTCCCAGGGATTGGGCACTGAA. It yields the protein CSASQGLGTE. The complete CDR3 sequence is CSASQGLGTEAFF.

In the case of this clone: Read sequence stops 3 residues before the CDR3 end, and the germline J gene provides the missing end. The genes are TRBV12-3 or TRBV12-4 and TRBJ1-2; maybe TRBD1 (5 bases). The CDR3 runs 15 residues. Trimming shortened V by 6 bases and J by 5 bases, and 19 bases separated the two germline ends. This CDR3 reads CASSPTRGVYYGYTF. CDR3 DNA, as far as it was read: TGTGCCAGCAGCCCCACACGAGGGGTATATTATGGC.

A remark on this clone: Read sequence stops 3 residues before the CDR3 end, and the germline J gene provides the missing end. The chain is built from TRBV20-1 and TRBJ1-5; 7 bases match TRBD1. V lost 3 bases to trimming and J lost 0 bases; unmatched junction nucleotides: 5. The CDR3 totals 15 residues. Germline V CDR1 and CDR2: DFQATT, SNEGSKA (reference sequence). CDR3 loop: CSARPGTDSNQPQHF. The DNA read from the CDR3 is TGCAGTGCTAGGCCTGGGACAGATAGCAATCAGCCC.

Concerning this clone itself: The read ends 3 residues shy of where the CDR3 ends; the end is completed using the germline J gene. V gene TRBV19 combines with J gene TRBJ2-2; 10 bases match TRBD1. CDR1 is LNHDA and CDR2 is SQIVND in the germline V gene (reference sequence). With 3 bases clipped from V and 5 bases from J, the junction kept 9 bases outside the gene matches. The CDR3 covers 17 residues. The sequenced CDR3 bases are TGTGCCAGTAGTATTTACCCCCCGGGACAGGGGACCGGGGAG. Amino acid sequence: CASSIYPPGQGTGE. The full CDR3 sequence reads CASSIYPPGQGTGELFF.

About this clone: The CDR3 end lies 3 residues beyond the end of the read and is filled in from the germline J gene. The chain joins TRBV19 to TRBJ2-3; D remains ambiguous. Germline CDR1 and CDR2: LNHDA and SQIVND (reference sequence). The V gene lost 1 base and the J gene lost 3 bases, with 8 bases spanning the gap. The length of the CDR3 is 14 residues. The CDR3 loop is CASSIALPTDTQYF. The CDR3 DNA, read in part, is TGTGCCAGTAGTATAGCCCTTCCTACAGATACG. The whole variable domain, remainder taken from reference TRBV19 and TRBJ2-3, is DGGITQSPKYLFRKEGQNVTLSCEQNLNHDAMYWYRQDPGQGLRLIYYSQIVNDFQKGDIAEGYSVSREKKESFPLTVTSAQKNPTAFYLCASSIALPTDTQYFGPGTRLTVL.

On this clone: The read terminates 3 residues before the CDR3 end, so the remaining end is supplied by the germline J gene. This sequence joins TRBV7-9 and TRBJ1-1; tentatively, D is TRBD1 (5 bases). The germline V gene encodes CDR1 SEHNR and CDR2 FQNEAQ (reference sequence). V was clipped by 4 bases and J by 7 bases, with 16 bases between them. This CDR3 contains 14 residues. CDR3 bases read: TGTGCCAGCAGCTACTCGGGGTGGGGGGGTGAA. This sequence encodes CASSYSGWGGE. The complete CDR3 sequence is CASSYSGWGGEAFF. Together with reference TRBV7-9 and TRBJ1-1, the CDR3 gives the full variable domain: DTGVSQNPRHKITKRGQNVTFRCDPISEHNRLYWYRQTLGQGPEFLTYFQNEAQLEKSRLLSDRFSAERPKGSFSTLEIQRTEQGDSAMYLCASSYSGWGGEAFFGQGTRLTVV.

The sequenced part of the CDR3 DNA is TGCAGTGCTAAGCGACCTCAGGGGGAGGGCACTGAA. Translated, it gives CSAKRPQGEGTE. The full CDR3 protein is CSAKRPQGEGTEAFF. V is TRBV20-1 and J is TRBJ1-1, with 7 bases lining up with TRBD1. The DNA ends 3 residues before the CDR3 does, and the rest of the CDR3 is filled in from the germline J gene. The germline gives CDR1 DFQATT, CDR2 SNEGSKA (reference sequence). The junction had 12 bases not matched to a gene; V was cut back by 4 bases and J by 4 bases. CDR3 length equals 15 residues.

As to this clone: The read terminates 3 residues before the CDR3 end, so the remaining end is supplied by the germline J gene. The V and J genes are TRBV5-1 and TRBJ2-2, with D tentatively TRBD1 (5 bases). Germline assignment: CDR1 SGHRS and CDR2 YFSETQ. V was shortened by 2 bases and J by 0 bases, with 8 bases between the two germline ends. There are 15 residues in the CDR3. The CDR3: CASSFRTTNTGELFF. The part of the CDR3 DNA that was read is TGCGCCAGCAGCTTCCGGACAACGAACACCGGGGAG.

To note about this clone: The read gets to within 3 residues of the CDR3 end, and the germline J gene fills in the rest. V gene TRBV20-1 combines with J gene TRBJ2-7; TRBD2 matches at 7 bases. This CDR3 spans 14 amino acids. Germline trimming cut 6 bases from V and 0 bases from J; bases unmatched to any gene: 8. Germline loops: CDR1 DFQATT, CDR2 SNEGSKA (reference sequence). The CDR3 protein is CSALGGGNSYEQYF. CDR3 bases read: TGCAGTGCCCTGGGGGGGGGAAACTCCTACGAG.

Points on this clone: The read finishes 3 residues shy of the CDR3 end, and the germline J gene is used to complete it. The chain carries TRBV5-5 and TRBJ2-5; 8 bases are a match to TRBD2. Germline V gives CDR1 SGHKS, CDR2 YYEKEE (reference sequence). With 4 bases clipped from V and 5 bases from J, the junction kept 7 bases outside the gene matches. The CDR3 has 14 amino acids. The CDR3: CASSPRLATETQYF. The CDR3 DNA, read in part, is TGTGCCAGCAGCCCCCGACTAGCGACGGAGACC. Filled out from reference TRBV5-5 and TRBJ2-5, the complete variable domain reads DAGVTQSPTHLIKTRGQQVTLRCSPISGHKSVSWYQQVLGQGPQFIFQYYEKEERGRGNFPDRFSARQFPNYSSELNVNALLLGDSALYLCASSPRLATETQYFGPGTRLLVL.